This T cell receptor (beta chain) was captured by sequencing in a study of shared clonotypes between healthy human individuals. The CDR3 length is 13 residues. Germline V CDR1 and CDR2: MNHEY, SVGAGI. The V gene end was trimmed by 4 bases and the J gene end by 8 bases; junction bases not matched to a gene: 7. The method was immunoSEQ multiplex PCR; TCRdb's version includes in-frame clones alone and lacks a portion of them. This sample carries approximately 2.5 million clones, more than 85% of them seen once, and the ten largest clones take 0.36%. This clone was seen a single time. The chain joins TRBV6-5 to TRBJ1-2, with TRBD1 matching 7 bases. The sequence came from a man aged 18 to 29 in good health. Some clones in this sample may be carry-over from other donors' samples. Specimen: naive CD4+ T cells from PBMCs. Subset indicated: CD45RA+ positively selected. The CDR3 DNA is TGTGCCAGCAGTTTCCCCCTAGGGGGCGGCTACACCTTC. It is translated as CASSFPLGGGYTF.